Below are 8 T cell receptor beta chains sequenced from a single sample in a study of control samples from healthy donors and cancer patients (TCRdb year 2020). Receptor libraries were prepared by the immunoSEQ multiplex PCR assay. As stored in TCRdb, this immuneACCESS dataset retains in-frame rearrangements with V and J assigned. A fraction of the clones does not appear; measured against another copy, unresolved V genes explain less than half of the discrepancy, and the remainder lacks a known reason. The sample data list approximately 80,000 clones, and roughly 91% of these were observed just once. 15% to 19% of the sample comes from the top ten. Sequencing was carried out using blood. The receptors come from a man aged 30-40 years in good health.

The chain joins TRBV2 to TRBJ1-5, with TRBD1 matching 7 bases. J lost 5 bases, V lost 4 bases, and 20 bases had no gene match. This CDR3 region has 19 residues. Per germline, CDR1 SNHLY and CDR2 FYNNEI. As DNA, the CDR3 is TGTGCCAGCAGTGGATCCTCCGGGACAGCAACACTCTGGGATCAGCCCCAGCATTTT. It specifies CASSGSSGTATLWDQPQHF.

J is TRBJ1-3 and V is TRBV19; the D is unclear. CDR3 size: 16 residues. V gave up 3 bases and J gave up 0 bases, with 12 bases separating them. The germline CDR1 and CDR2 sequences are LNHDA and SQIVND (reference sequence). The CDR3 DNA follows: TGTGCCAGTAGTATTGGAGGGAGGTACTCTGGAAACACCATATATTTT. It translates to CASSIGGRYSGNTIYF.

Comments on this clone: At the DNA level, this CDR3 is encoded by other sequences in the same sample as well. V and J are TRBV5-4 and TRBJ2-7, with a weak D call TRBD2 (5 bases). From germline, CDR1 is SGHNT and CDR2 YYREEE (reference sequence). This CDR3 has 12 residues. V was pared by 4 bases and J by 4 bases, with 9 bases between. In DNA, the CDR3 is TGTGCCAGCAGCACCGGAGGATACGAGCAGTACTTC. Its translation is CASSTGGYEQYF. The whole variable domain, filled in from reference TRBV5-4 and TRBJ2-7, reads ETGVTQSPTHLIKTRGQQVTLRCSSQSGHNTVSWYQQALGQGPQFIFQYYREEENGRGNFPPRFSGLQFPNYSSELNVNALELDDSALYLCASSTGGYEQYFGPGTRLTVT.

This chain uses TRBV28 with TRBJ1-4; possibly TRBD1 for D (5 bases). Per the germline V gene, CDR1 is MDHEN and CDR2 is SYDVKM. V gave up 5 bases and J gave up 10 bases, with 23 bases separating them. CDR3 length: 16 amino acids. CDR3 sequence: CASSIARGALTGKLFF. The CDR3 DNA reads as TGTGCCAGCAGTATTGCCCGGGGCGCGCTTACGGGAAAACTGTTTTTT.

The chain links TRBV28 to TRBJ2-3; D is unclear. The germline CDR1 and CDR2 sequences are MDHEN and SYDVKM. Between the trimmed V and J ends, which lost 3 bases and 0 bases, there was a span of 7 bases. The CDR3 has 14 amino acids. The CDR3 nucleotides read TGTGCCAGCAGTTTCGCCCCCAGCACAGATACGCAGTATTTT. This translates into CASSFAPSTDTQYF.

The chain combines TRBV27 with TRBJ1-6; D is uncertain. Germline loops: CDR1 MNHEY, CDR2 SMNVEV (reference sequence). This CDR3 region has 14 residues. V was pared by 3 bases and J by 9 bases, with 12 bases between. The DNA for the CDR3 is TGTGCCAGCAGTTTCCAGGCATGGGGTTCACCCCTCCACTTT. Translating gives CASSFQAWGSPLHF.

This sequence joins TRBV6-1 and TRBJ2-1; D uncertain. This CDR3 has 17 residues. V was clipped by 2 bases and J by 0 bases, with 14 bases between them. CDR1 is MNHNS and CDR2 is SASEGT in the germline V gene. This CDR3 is CASSELFGPTSYNEQFF. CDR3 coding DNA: TGTGCCAGCAGTGAACTCTTTGGACCGACCTCCTACAATGAGCAGTTCTTC.

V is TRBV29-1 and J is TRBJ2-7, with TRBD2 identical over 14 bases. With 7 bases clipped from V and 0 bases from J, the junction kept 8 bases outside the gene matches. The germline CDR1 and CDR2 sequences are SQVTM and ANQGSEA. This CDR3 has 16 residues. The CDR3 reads CSAGTSGGRFSYEQYF. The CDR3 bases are TGCAGCGCGGGGACTAGCGGGGGCCGCTTCTCCTACGAGCAGTACTTC.